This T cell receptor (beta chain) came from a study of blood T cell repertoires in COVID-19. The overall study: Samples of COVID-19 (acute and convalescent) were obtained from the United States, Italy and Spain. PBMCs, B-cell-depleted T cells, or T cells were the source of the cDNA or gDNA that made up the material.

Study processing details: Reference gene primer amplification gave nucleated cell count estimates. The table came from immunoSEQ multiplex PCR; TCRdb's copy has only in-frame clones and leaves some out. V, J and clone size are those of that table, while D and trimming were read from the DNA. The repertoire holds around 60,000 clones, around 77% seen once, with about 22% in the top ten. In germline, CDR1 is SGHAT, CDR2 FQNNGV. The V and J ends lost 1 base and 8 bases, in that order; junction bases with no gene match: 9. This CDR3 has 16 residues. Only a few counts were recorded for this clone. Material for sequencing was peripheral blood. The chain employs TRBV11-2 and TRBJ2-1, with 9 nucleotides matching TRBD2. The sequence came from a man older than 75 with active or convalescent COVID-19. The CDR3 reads CASSLGVAGVRDEQFF. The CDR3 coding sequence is TGTGCCAGCAGCTTAGGGGTAGCGGGAGTCCGCGATGAGCAGTTCTTC.